This passage covers 16 T cell receptor beta chains from one sample sequenced in a study of early T cells in non-severe SARS-CoV-2 infection. MiXCR, run by TCRdb on the 5' RACE reads, gives a single entry per CDR3 protein. This sample yields 35,000 to 45,000 distinct CDR3 sequences, of which around 6.1% are seen a single time; about 20% belongs to the top ten. The material was whole blood, obtained at baseline. These receptors came from an adult who was a healthcare worker with PCR-confirmed SARS-CoV-2 infection or an uninfected control (not recorded which).

In its sample, this clonotype was seen many times. The chain links TRBV7-6 to TRBJ2-3; D not certain. CDR3 size: 15 residues. Germline CDR1 and CDR2: SGHVS and FNYEAQ. Trimming took off 1 base at V and 1 base at J, with 9 bases between the two ends. In nucleotides, the CDR3 is TGTGCCAGCAGCTTAGTTCATGGGGGCACAGATACGCAGTATTTT. Protein sequence: CASSLVHGGTDTQYF.

The chain employs TRBV6-2 or TRBV6-3 and TRBJ2-7; D is tentatively TRBD1 or TRBD2 (5 bases each). Germline V gives CDR1 MNHEY, CDR2 SVGEGT. This CDR3 is 15 amino acids long. The ends were cut back, 3 bases at V and 3 bases at J, with 15 bases in the middle. CDR3 nucleotide sequence: TGTGCCAGCAGTTATGAGCCGGGACGCAACTACGAGCAGTACTTC. Protein product: CASSYEPGRNYEQYF.

This clonotype has at least ten counts. The rearrangement links TRBV2 to TRBJ1-3; the D is unclear. The germline V and J ends were trimmed by 9 bases and 5 bases, with 11 bases remaining between them. CDR3 length: 12 residues. Germline loops: CDR1 SNHLY, CDR2 FYNNEI. The CDR3 loop reads CARARQRNTIYF. The CDR3 region has the DNA TGTGCCAGGGCCAGGCAACGAAACACCATATATTTT. Full variable domain (missing parts from reference TRBV2 and TRBJ1-3): EPEVTQTPSHQVTQMGQEVILRCVPISNHLYFYWYRQILGQKVEFLVSFYNNEISEKSEIFDDQFSVERPDGSNFTLKIRSTKLEDSAMYFCARARQRNTIYFGEGSWLTVV.

The chain carries TRBV12-3 or TRBV12-4 and TRBJ2-5; no clear D. Trimming removed 2 bases at V and 2 bases at J, with 6 bases between. This CDR3 is built from 13 residues. The CDR3 region is CASSLSVQETQYF. The CDR3 nucleotides read TGTGCCAGCAGTTTAAGCGTACAAGAGACCCAGTACTTC.

V is TRBV14 and J is TRBJ2-5; D tentatively fits TRBD1 or TRBD2 (5 bases each). Trimming took 3 bases from V and 2 from J, leaving 25 bases between them. The germline V gene has CDR1 SGHDN and CDR2 FVKESK. The CDR3 consists of 19 residues. CDR3 in amino acids: CASSHRVSVGPAKQETQYF. CDR3 coding DNA: TGTGCCAGCAGCCATCGGGTCTCCGTGGGACCAGCGAAACAAGAGACCCAGTACTTC. The variable domain in full, with the rest retrieved from reference TRBV14 and TRBJ2-5, is EAGVTQFPSHSVIEKGQTVTLRCDPISGHDNLYWYRRVMGKEIKFLLHFVKESKQDESGMPNNRFLAERTGGTYSTLKVQPAELEDSGVYFCASSHRVSVGPAKQETQYFGPGTRLLVL.

This rearrangement joins TRBV7-6 to TRBJ1-1; tentatively, D is TRBD1 (5 bases). CDR3 length: 12 amino acids. Trimming stripped 1 base from V and 9 bases from J, with 9 bases between. Looked up from germline, CDR1 is SGHVS and CDR2 is FNYEAQ. Here the CDR3 DNA reads TGTGCCAGCAGCTTAGAGGGACGGAAAGCTTTCTTT. Translated, it gives CASSLEGRKAFF.

J is TRBJ2-7 and V is TRBV15; the match to TRBD2 covers 7 bases. This CDR3 has 15 residues. Germline V gives CDR1 LNHNV, CDR2 YYDKDF (reference sequence). Unmatched junction bases numbered 11, after V lost 0 bases and J lost 9 bases. The CDR3 DNA reads TGTGCCACCAGCAGAGAGCAGGGAGGGTATCCTCTGCAGTACTTC. Translated: CATSREQGGYPLQYF. Supplemented by reference TRBV15 and TRBJ2-7, the full variable domain reads DAMVIQNPRYQVTQFGKPVTLSCSQTLNHNVMYWYQQKSSQAPKLLFHYYDKDFNNEADTPDNFQSRRPNTSFCFLDIRSPGLGDTAMYLCATSREQGGYPLQYFGPGTRLTVT.

This clonotype was seen only a few times. The gene calls are TRBV7-9 and TRBJ2-3; a weak D match, TRBD2 (6 bases). From germline, CDR1 is SEHNR and CDR2 FQNEAQ (reference sequence). The CDR3 covers 15 residues. V was pared by 1 base and J by 4 bases, with 12 bases between. The DNA for the CDR3 is TGTGCCAGCAGCTTAGGAATCGGGGAGGCAGATACGCAGTATTTT. Amino acid sequence: CASSLGIGEADTQYF. Filled out from reference TRBV7-9 and TRBJ2-3, the complete variable domain reads DTGVSQNPRHKITKRGQNVTFRCDPISEHNRLYWYRQTLGQGPEFLTYFQNEAQLEKSRLLSDRFSAERPKGSFSTLEIQRTEQGDSAMYLCASSLGIGEADTQYFGPGTRLTVL.

This clonotype was seen repeatedly, ten times or more. The chain joins TRBV6-5 to TRBJ1-1, with TRBD1 identical over 7 bases. J lost 4 bases, V lost 4 bases, and 0 bases had no gene match. The germline gives CDR1 MNHEY, CDR2 SVGAGI. This CDR3 has 12 residues. The CDR3 nucleotides are TGTGCCAGCAGTTCAGGGGGCACTGAAGCTTTCTTT. This codes for CASSSGGTEAFF.

This clonotype was detected only a few times. The V gene is TRBV5-4, the J gene TRBJ2-1, with TRBD2 matching over 7 bases. Per the germline V gene, CDR1 is SGHNT and CDR2 is YYREEE (reference sequence). CDR3 size: 18 residues. With V trimmed by 4 bases and J by 0 bases, 13 bases remained unmatched. CDR3 bases: TGTGCCAGCAGCGGCCTGGGGAGGGGCCTAAGCTCCTACAATGAGCAGTTCTTC. This gives the protein CASSGLGRGLSSYNEQFF.

There are many counts of this clonotype. The gene calls are TRBV21-1 and TRBJ2-3; the table names TRBD1, a call not compared with the DNA. TRBV21-1 is a pseudogene. This CDR3 region has 16 residues. The CDR3 loop is CASSKAGGGGTDTQYF. CDR3 bases: TGTGCCAGCAGCAAAGCCGGAGGGGGAGGCACAGATACGCAGTATTTT.

The chain couples TRBV4-3 to TRBJ1-1; 7 nucleotides align to TRBD1. Germline V gene data show CDR1 as LGHNA and CDR2 as YSLEER. This CDR3 contains 15 residues. The J segment lost 4 bases and the V segment lost 2 bases, leaving 7 bases of the junction unmatched. The CDR3 region is CASSQTQGGITEAFF. CDR3 bases: TGCGCCAGCAGCCAAACCCAGGGGGGCATCACTGAAGCTTTCTTT.

The sample holds many counts of this clonotype. The V call is TRBV4-2, the J call TRBJ2-7, with a weak D call TRBD1 (5 bases). The CDR3 contains 16 residues. From germline, CDR1 is LGHNA and CDR2 YNFKEQ. Trimming shortened V by 0 bases and J by 7 bases, and 19 bases separated the two germline ends. This CDR3 reads CASSQDDGAGFGEQYF. The CDR3, as DNA: TGTGCCAGCAGCCAAGATGATGGGGCAGGGTTTGGTGAGCAGTACTTC.

This chain links TRBV12-3 or TRBV12-4 with TRBJ2-3; TRBD2 aligns across 9 bases. CDR3 length equals 14 residues. J gave up 7 bases and V 3 bases, and 5 bases lay outside the gene matches. This CDR3 is CASSFAGGKNTQYF. In nucleotides, the CDR3 is TGTGCCAGCAGTTTTGCGGGGGGGAAAAATACGCAGTATTTT.

This clonotype came up many times. This chain uses TRBV2 with TRBJ2-3; 8 positions agree with TRBD2. After removal of 0 bases from V and 5 bases from J, the junction contained 7 bases not matched to a gene. Germline V gives CDR1 SNHLY, CDR2 FYNNEI. The CDR3 covers 16 residues. The CDR3 reads CASSEAGGAGEDTQYF. The CDR3 region has the DNA TGTGCCAGCAGTGAAGCGGGGGGAGCGGGGGAAGATACGCAGTATTTT.

Notes on this clonotype: At one boundary the junction diverges from the germline segment, which might be a read error. V is TRBV7-2 and J is TRBJ1-4; D uncertain. The CDR3 sequence is 13 residues long. Germline V lookup: CDR1 SGHTA, CDR2 FQGNSA. CDR3 DNA sequence: TGTGCCAGCAGCCTAACATGGAATGAAGAACTGTTTTTT. Translation: CASSLTWNEELFF.